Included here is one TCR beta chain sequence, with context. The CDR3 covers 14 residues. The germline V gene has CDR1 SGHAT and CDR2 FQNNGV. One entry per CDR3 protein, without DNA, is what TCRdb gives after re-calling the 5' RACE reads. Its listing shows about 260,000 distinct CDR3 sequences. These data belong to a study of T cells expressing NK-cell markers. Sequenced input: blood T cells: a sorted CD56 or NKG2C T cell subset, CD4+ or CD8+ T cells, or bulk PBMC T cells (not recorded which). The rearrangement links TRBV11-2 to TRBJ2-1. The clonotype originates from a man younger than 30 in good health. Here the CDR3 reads CASSSNYADAEQFF.